The 30 T cell receptor beta chains below all came from one sample that was sequenced in a study of siplizumab effects on memory and regulatory T cells. Repertoires were generated with immunoSEQ multiplex PCR, while TCRdb's copy carries only in-frame clones and drops some. The profile shows 85,000 to 130,000 clones, 93% of them singletons. The sequenced sample consisted of Tregs sorted from blood. These receptors all stem from a human donor in good health.

CDR3 residues: CATSRGTGRQETQYF. CDR3 DNA sequence: TGTGCCACCAGCAGAGGGACAGGGCGGCAAGAGACCCAGTACTTC. The chain is built from TRBV15 and TRBJ2-5, with 8 bases identical to TRBD1. V dropped 1 base and J dropped 2; count of bases not matched to a gene: 3. This CDR3 region has 15 residues. The V gene's germline CDR1 is LNHNV and CDR2 YYDKDF (reference sequence).

The genes are TRBV25-1 and TRBJ2-7; D is ambiguous. CDR1 and CDR2 from the germline V gene are MGHDK and SYGVNS. The CDR3 sequence is 13 residues long. V lost 2 bases, J lost 4 bases, and 9 bases lay in between. CDR3 sequence (DNA): TGTGCCAGCAGTGAACCTTTGCGATACGAGCAGTACTTC. Its translation: CASSEPLRYEQYF.

CDR3 sequence reads: CAWSPRGRSGYTF. The DNA of the CDR3 is TGTGCCTGGAGCCCCCGAGGGAGGAGTGGCTACACCTTC. The chain joins TRBV30 to TRBJ1-2; the D is unclear. Deletions cut 3 bases from V and 7 bases from J, with 15 bases between. Germline CDR1 GTSNPN, CDR2 SVGIG (reference sequence). The CDR3 has 13 residues. The complete variable domain, with remaining parts taken from reference TRBV30 and TRBJ1-2, reads SQTIHQWPATLVQPVGSPLSLECTVEGTSNPNLYWYRQAAGRGLQLLFYSVGIGQISSEVPQNLSASRPQDRQFILSSKKLLLSDSGFYLCAWSPRGRSGYTFGSGTRLTVV.

V is TRBV5-6 and J is TRBJ1-1; 8 bases agree with TRBD1. Germline V gene data show CDR1 as SGHDT and CDR2 as YYEEEE. This CDR3 is 15 amino acids long. V was pared by 0 bases and J by 4 bases, with 5 bases of the junction left unmatched. The CDR3 DNA follows: TGTGCCAGCAGCTTGGACGGACAGGGAGGCACTGAAGCTTTCTTT. As protein: CASSLDGQGGTEAFF.

The chain is built from TRBV23-1 and TRBJ2-7, with D possibly matching TRBD1 (5 bases). TRBV23-1 is recorded as an ORF, its role being uncertain. V was pared by 1 base and J by 1 base, with 14 bases between. This CDR3 is 16 amino acids long. CDR3 bases: TGCGCCAGCAGTCAATTCGGGCAGGGAAGGTCCTACGAGCAGTACTTC. Its protein product is CASSQFGQGRSYEQYF.

The J gene is TRBJ1-2, the V gene TRBV30, with TRBD1 matching 7 bases. The V gene's germline CDR1 is GTSNPN and CDR2 SVGIG (reference sequence). The CDR3 spans 13 residues. Unmatched junction bases numbered 5, after V lost 0 bases and J lost 7 bases. The CDR3 loop is CAWSVRTGRGYTF. The CDR3 nucleotides are TGTGCCTGGAGTGTAAGGACAGGCCGTGGCTACACCTTC. Based on the CDR3 plus reference TRBV30 and TRBJ1-2, the full variable domain is SQTIHQWPATLVQPVGSPLSLECTVEGTSNPNLYWYRQAAGRGLQLLFYSVGIGQISSEVPQNLSASRPQDRQFILSSKKLLLSDSGFYLCAWSVRTGRGYTFGSGTRLTVV.

The chain uses TRBV2 and TRBJ1-1, with 10 bases lining up with TRBD1. This CDR3 contains 13 residues. Germline V gene data show CDR1 as SNHLY and CDR2 as FYNNEI. V lost 8 bases, J lost 7 bases, and 7 bases stayed unmatched. As DNA, the CDR3 is TGTGCCAGCGAGACAGGGGGCTATAATGAAGCTTTCTTT. It is translated as CASETGGYNEAFF.

In its sample, this clone was seen once. The chain joins TRBV15 to TRBJ1-5; D remains unclear. Germline CDR1 is LNHNV and CDR2 is YYDKDF (reference sequence). CDR3 length: 14 amino acids. The ends were cut back, 8 bases at V and 3 bases at J, with 14 bases in the middle. Here the CDR3 reads CATSGRGFNQPQHF. For the CDR3, the DNA is TGTGCCACCTCGGGTAGAGGGTTCAATCAGCCCCAGCATTTT. Filled out from reference TRBV15 and TRBJ1-5, the complete variable domain reads DAMVIQNPRYQVTQFGKPVTLSCSQTLNHNVMYWYQQKSSQAPKLLFHYYDKDFNNEADTPDNFQSRRPNTSFCFLDIRSPGLGDTAMYLCATSGRGFNQPQHFGDGTRLSIL.

Concerning this clone: The sample has other DNA sequences that encode this CDR3 too. The CDR3 DNA reads as TGTGCCAGCAGTTCTGGGTCTGGAAACACCATATATTTT. This sequence encodes CASSSGSGNTIYF. The J gene is TRBJ1-3, the V gene TRBV6-5; D gene unclear. Germline-derived CDR1 and CDR2 are MNHEY and SVGAGI. The CDR3 spans 13 residues. The V end lost 4 bases, the J end lost 1 base, and 5 bases lay between the germline ends.

V and J are TRBV19 and TRBJ2-7; a weak D match, TRBD2 (5 bases). The CDR3 consists of 13 residues. V was cut by 4 bases and J by 0 bases, with 7 bases left in between. The V gene's germline CDR1 is LNHDA and CDR2 SQIVND (reference sequence). CDR3 amino acids: CASSTGSSYEQYF. The CDR3 region has the DNA TGTGCCAGTAGTACGGGGAGCTCCTACGAGCAGTACTTC. The variable domain in full, with the rest retrieved from reference TRBV19 and TRBJ2-7, is DGGITQSPKYLFRKEGQNVTLSCEQNLNHDAMYWYRQDPGQGLRLIYYSQIVNDFQKGDIAEGYSVSREKKESFPLTVTSAQKNPTAFYLCASSTGSSYEQYFGPGTRLTVT.

The chain couples TRBV5-1 to TRBJ1-3, with D perhaps TRBD1 (5 bases). The V gene's germline CDR1 is SGHRS and CDR2 YFSETQ. V lost 0 bases and J 2 bases, leaving 6 bases between the germline ends. The CDR3 runs 14 residues. The CDR3, as DNA: TGCGCCAGCAGCTTGGGAGGGGCTGGAAACACCATATATTTT. Encoded protein: CASSLGGAGNTIYF.

The CDR3 here is CASSEQLAKNIQYF. The CDR3 DNA follows: TGTGCCAGCAGCGAACAGCTAGCCAAAAACATTCAGTACTTC. This chain uses TRBV5-4 with TRBJ2-4; the D is unclear. In germline, CDR1 is SGHNT, CDR2 YYREEE (reference sequence). Trimming took off 4 bases at V and 0 bases at J, with 8 bases between the two ends. The CDR3 covers 14 residues.

This clone is a singleton in its sample. CDR3 sequence (DNA): TGTGCCAGCTCACCGACGACAGGAAGGTACCAAGAGACCCAGTACTTC. Translation: CASSPTTGRYQETQYF. This rearrangement joins TRBV18 to TRBJ2-5; TRBD1 might be the D (6 bases). V lost 3 bases to trimming and J lost 0 bases, with 14 bases between them. The CDR3 covers 16 residues. Germline V gene sequence: CDR1 KGHSH, CDR2 LQKENI. The whole variable domain, remainder taken from reference TRBV18 and TRBJ2-5, is NAGVMQNPRHLVRRRGQEARLRCSPMKGHSHVYWYRQLPEEGLKFMVYLQKENIIDESGMPKERFSAEFPKEGPSILRIQQVVRGDSAAYFCASSPTTGRYQETQYFGPGTRLLVL.

The rearrangement joins TRBV5-4 to TRBJ2-1, with D perhaps TRBD2 (5 bases). V gave up 0 bases and J gave up 10 bases, with 8 bases separating them. The CDR3 is made up of 12 amino acids. The V gene's germline CDR1 is SGHNT and CDR2 YYREEE (reference sequence). The CDR3 protein is CASSLVPGEQFF. The CDR3 bases are TGTGCCAGCAGCTTGGTTCCGGGAGAGCAGTTCTTC.

A single count supports this clone. J is TRBJ1-2 and V is TRBV19; D is undetermined. V lost 7 bases, J lost 5 bases, and 17 bases lay in between. This CDR3 region has 14 residues. Looked up from germline, CDR1 is LNHDA and CDR2 is SQIVND (reference sequence). The CDR3 sequence is CASTRAGSPYGYTF. CDR3 nucleotides: TGTGCCAGTACTCGGGCGGGTTCACCATATGGCTACACCTTC.

The chain recombines TRBV7-9 with TRBJ1-4; D gene uncertain. Germline V gives CDR1 SEHNR, CDR2 FQNEAQ (reference sequence). The CDR3 sequence is 11 residues long. V gave up 1 base and J gave up 10 bases, with 4 bases separating them. The CDR3 spells CASSLGAKLFF. CDR3 sequence (DNA): TGTGCCAGCAGCTTAGGGGCAAAACTGTTTTTT.

The rearrangement uses TRBV9 and TRBJ2-5; 7 positions match TRBD2. The ends lost 3 bases at V and 5 bases at J; junction bases unmatched: 7. Germline values: CDR1 SGDLS, CDR2 YYNGEE. This CDR3 has 14 amino acids. CDR3 amino acids: CASSDGGGWETQYF. The CDR3 nucleotides read TGTGCCAGCAGCGACGGGGGAGGGTGGGAGACCCAGTACTTC. The full variable domain, in which reference TRBV9 and TRBJ2-5 provide the parts outside the CDR3, is DSGVTQTPKHLITATGQRVTLRCSPRSGDLSVYWYQQSLDQGLQFLIQYYNGEERAKGNILERFSAQQFPDLHSELNLSSLELGDSALYFCASSDGGGWETQYFGPGTRLLVL.

The chain carries TRBV4-1 and TRBJ2-6; the D gene is possibly TRBD2 (6 bases). Germline CDR1 reads MGHRA; CDR2 reads YSYEKL. The V and J ends lost 7 bases and 3 bases respectively, with 28 bases between them. CDR3 size: 20 residues. The chain's CDR3 is CASKPGLEKLGGSGANVLTF. CDR3 sequence (DNA): TGCGCCAGCAAACCGGGACTCGAAAAACTGGGAGGAAGTGGGGCCAACGTCCTGACTTTC.

The chain recombines TRBV2 with TRBJ1-5, with 9 bases aligning to TRBD1. The CDR3 has 14 residues. The germline gives CDR1 SNHLY, CDR2 FYNNEI. J gave up 7 bases and V 7 bases, and 8 bases lay outside the gene matches. In DNA, the CDR3 is TGTGCCAGCACAATACAGGGGGCGGGACAGCCCCAGCATTTT. Protein sequence: CASTIQGAGQPQHF. Combining the CDR3 with reference TRBV2 and TRBJ1-5 gives the whole variable domain EPEVTQTPSHQVTQMGQEVILRCVPISNHLYFYWYRQILGQKVEFLVSFYNNEISEKSEIFDDQFSVERPDGSNFTLKIRSTKLEDSAMYFCASTIQGAGQPQHFGDGTRLSIL.

This rearrangement joins TRBV4-1 to TRBJ2-3; TRBD2 matches 7 bases. Per the germline V gene, CDR1 is MGHRA and CDR2 is YSYEKL. The CDR3 spans 14 residues. J lost 6 bases, V lost 4 bases, and 7 bases had no gene match. The CDR3 protein is CASSPGLVTDTQYF. The CDR3 bases are TGCGCCAGCAGCCCAGGACTAGTGACGGATACGCAGTATTTT.

The V gene is TRBV30, the J gene TRBJ1-1; D might be TRBD1 (5 bases). Looked up from germline, CDR1 is GTSNPN and CDR2 is SVGIG (reference sequence). The CDR3 spans 12 residues. V lost 4 bases and J lost 8, with 14 bases in between. The CDR3 loop reads CAWNVRGLEAFF. Written as DNA, the CDR3 is TGTGCCTGGAATGTAAGGGGTTTGGAAGCTTTCTTT.

The chain uses TRBV5-1 and TRBJ2-1, with 11 bases matching TRBD2. After removal of 0 bases from V and 6 bases from J, the junction contained 5 bases not matched to a gene. The CDR3 is 16 residues long. The V gene's germline CDR1 is SGHRS and CDR2 YFSETQ. The CDR3 sequence: CASSLVGSGGVNEQFF. The CDR3 DNA follows: TGCGCCAGCAGCTTGGTTGGTAGCGGGGGGGTCAATGAGCAGTTCTTC.

V is TRBV6-6 and J is TRBJ1-2; a possible D gene is TRBD1 (5 bases). V was trimmed by 6 bases and J by 6 bases, leaving 17 bases between them. The CDR3 extends over 14 amino acids. The germline gives CDR1 MNHNY, CDR2 SVGAGI (reference sequence). DNA for the CDR3: TGTGCCAGCAGCCCCAGGGTCATGAGGGATGGCTACACCTTC. Amino acid sequence: CASSPRVMRDGYTF.

The chain carries TRBV19 and TRBJ1-1, with TRBD1 matching 7 bases. Per germline, CDR1 LNHDA and CDR2 SQIVND (reference sequence). The V segment lost 0 bases and the J segment 5 bases; nucleotides outside the gene matches: 6. The CDR3 spans 15 residues. The CDR3 DNA sequence: TGTGCCAGTAGTATAGACAGGGGGATTCGAACTGAAGCTTTCTTT. Amino acids: CASSIDRGIRTEAFF.

Here the CDR3 DNA reads TGTGCCAGCAGCTCCGGGACAGGGGGTTTTCTCACCGGGGAGCTGTTTTTT. This codes for CASSSGTGGFLTGELFF. The V call is TRBV7-2, the J call TRBJ2-2; TRBD1 aligns across 11 bases. Unmatched junction bases numbered 8, after V lost 4 bases and J lost 4 bases. The germline CDR1 and CDR2 sequences are SGHTA and FQGNSA. The CDR3 runs to 17 residues.

This clone was counted a single time. This rearrangement joins TRBV6-1 to TRBJ2-7; 7 bases fit TRBD1. Trimming removed 3 bases from V and 1 base from J; junction bases left unmatched: 6. The CDR3 is 15 amino acids. The germline gives CDR1 MNHNS, CDR2 SASEGT. The CDR3: CASSEERGPSYEQYF. CDR3 DNA: TGTGCCAGCAGTGAGGAGAGGGGGCCGTCCTACGAGCAGTACTTC.

The chain couples TRBV29-1 to TRBJ2-7; tentative D call: TRBD2 (5 bases). Germline CDR1 SQVTM, CDR2 ANQGSEA. This CDR3 has 11 amino acids. CDR3 loop: CILSTRGEQYF. The CDR3 bases are TGCATCCTCTCCACCCGGGGCGAGCAGTACTTC.

J is TRBJ1-1 and V is TRBV14; D call uncertain. V was cut by 1 base and J by 4 bases, with 10 bases left in between. This CDR3 has 14 residues. Germline CDR1 is SGHDN and CDR2 is FVKESK. CDR3 sequence (DNA): TGTGCCAGCAGCCAAGGATTTGCGAGCACTGAAGCTTTCTTT. This codes for CASSQGFASTEAFF.

V gene TRBV27 combines with J gene TRBJ2-3; the match to TRBD2 covers 7 bases. J gave up 2 bases and V 3 bases, and 2 bases lay outside the gene matches. The V gene's germline CDR1 is MNHEY and CDR2 SMNVEV (reference sequence). The CDR3 is made up of 14 amino acids. The CDR3 reads CASSFRGVTDTQYF. The CDR3, as DNA: TGTGCCAGCAGTTTCCGGGGGGTCACAGATACGCAGTATTTT.

This clone was counted once. This chain connects TRBV5-1 to TRBJ1-1; the D is unclear. V was trimmed by 0 bases and J by 5 bases, leaving 5 bases between them. CDR3 length: 12 residues. Germline V lookup: CDR1 SGHRS, CDR2 YFSETQ. Written as DNA, the CDR3 is TGCGCCAGCAGCTTGGACCGGACTGAAGCTTTCTTT. Its protein product is CASSLDRTEAFF.